This TCR beta chain was documented in a study of OX40 agonist ivuxolimab in advanced cancers. Generated by immunoSEQ multiplex PCR, the TCRdb table keeps only in-frame clones and is missing some. Among some 25,000 clones listed, about four fifths were seen once. Specimen: CD4+ or CD8+ T cells sorted from blood, collected in a trial of the OX40 agonist ivuxolimab. The source of this sequence is an adult with an advanced solid tumor such as melanoma, head and neck, liver or kidney cancer.

DNA for the CDR3: TGTGCCAGCAGCTCGCGACAGGGTTATGACTACGAGCAGTACTTC. It specifies CASSSRQGYDYEQYF. V usage is TRBV13 and J usage is TRBJ2-7; 7 bases are shared with TRBD1. Trimming cost V 4 bases and J 3 bases; bases outside gene matches: 9. Germline CDR1 reads PRHDT; CDR2 reads FYEKMQ (reference sequence). This CDR3 has 15 amino acids.